Shown below are 32 T cell receptor beta chains from a single sample sequenced in a study of blood T cell repertoires in COVID-19. Clones were read by immunoSEQ multiplex PCR, and TCRdb kept only the in-frame ones, dropping some. The sample lists fewer than 50,000 clones, roughly 89% seen once, with 25% to 30% in the top ten. The sequencing input was peripheral blood. The receptor source for this set is a man between 60 and 70 years old with active or convalescent COVID-19.

The J gene is TRBJ1-2, the V gene TRBV7-8; D is perhaps TRBD1 (5 bases). The CDR3 loop spans 15 amino acids. CDR1 is SGHVS and CDR2 is FQNEAQ in the germline V gene. With 7 bases removed from V and 4 bases from J, the gap between germline ends came to 19 bases. CDR3 bases: TGTGCCAGCACCAAGTGGCAGGGAGGGGTCTATGGCTACACCTTC. It codes for CASTKWQGGVYGYTF.

The chain is built from TRBV19 and TRBJ1-1, with D possibly being TRBD1 (6 bases). In germline, CDR1 is LNHDA, CDR2 SQIVND (reference sequence). V dropped 5 bases and J dropped 4 bases, with 17 bases sitting between them. This CDR3 is built from 15 residues. The DNA for the CDR3 is TGTGCCAGTAGTCGACAGGAGGTAGGATCCACTGAAGCTTTCTTT. It codes for CASSRQEVGSTEAFF.

J is TRBJ1-2 and V is TRBV6-5, with D hard to call. The germline V and J ends were trimmed by 7 bases and 8 bases, with 23 bases remaining between them. The CDR3 has 15 residues. CDR1 is MNHEY and CDR2 is SVGAGI in the germline V gene. The CDR3 protein is CASKQWTAEVEGYTF. The CDR3 nucleotides read TGTGCCAGCAAACAGTGGACTGCCGAGGTAGAGGGCTACACCTTC.

The chain employs TRBV28 and TRBJ2-1, with 8 nucleotides matching TRBD1. The CDR3 loop spans 13 amino acids. V shed 6 bases, J shed 7 bases, and the junction held 5 bases outside the gene matches. Germline V gives CDR1 MDHEN, CDR2 SYDVKM. CDR3 loop: CASSQGASNEQFF. The CDR3 coding sequence is TGTGCCAGCAGCCAGGGGGCTTCTAATGAGCAGTTCTTC.

The rearrangement links TRBV4-3 to TRBJ2-1, with D possibly TRBD2 on 7 matching bases. V lost 4 bases and J lost 1, with 11 bases in between. Germline-derived CDR1 and CDR2 are LGHNA and YSLEER. The CDR3 contains 15 residues. The CDR3 loop reads CASSLRGGSYNEQFF. The CDR3 DNA follows: TGCGCCAGCAGCCTAAGGGGGGGGTCCTACAATGAGCAGTTCTTC.

The V and J genes are TRBV7-8 and TRBJ2-5; 7 bases fit TRBD2. The germline gives CDR1 SGHVS, CDR2 FQNEAQ. This CDR3 is built from 13 residues. V shed 5 bases and J 1 base; nucleotides not matched to a gene: 1. The CDR3 region has the DNA TGTGCCAGCAGCCGGGAGGTCCAAGAGACCCAGTACTTC. Translation: CASSREVQETQYF.

Only one count was recorded for this clone. The chain is built from TRBV6-2 or TRBV6-3 and TRBJ2-7, with 7 nucleotides matching TRBD1. After removal of 0 bases from V and 2 bases from J, the junction contained 4 bases not matched to a gene. This CDR3 is 15 amino acids long. Germline values: CDR1 MNHEY, CDR2 SVGEGT. CDR3 in amino acids: CASSYSRDSPYEQYF. The CDR3 nucleotides are TGTGCCAGCAGTTACTCCCGGGACAGCCCCTACGAGCAGTACTTC.

This clone was picked up one time. The rearrangement uses TRBV5-8 and TRBJ2-3; TRBD1 matches 7 bases. The CDR3 has 15 residues. Germline V gene sequence: CDR1 SGHTS, CDR2 YDEGEE. Trimming at V came to 4 bases and at J to 2 bases, leaving 7 bases not matched to a gene. The DNA for the CDR3 is TGTGCCAGCAGCATACCGGGACAGAACACAGATACGCAGTATTTT. It is translated as CASSIPGQNTDTQYF.

This clone was picked up a small number of times. The chain links TRBV10-1 to TRBJ2-1; TRBD2 aligns across 8 bases. The CDR3 has 15 residues. CDR1 WNHNN and CDR2 SYGVQD come from the germline V gene (reference sequence). Trimming cost V 3 bases and J 3 bases; bases outside gene matches: 4. The CDR3 spells CASSEAGAGYNEQFF. DNA of the CDR3: TGCGCCAGCAGTGAAGCGGGAGCAGGCTACAATGAGCAGTTCTTC.

J is TRBJ2-1 and V is TRBV5-1, with 12 bases matching TRBD2. Trimming cost V 3 bases and J 7 bases; bases outside gene matches: 20. This CDR3 spans 20 amino acids. The germline V gene encodes CDR1 SGHRS and CDR2 YFSETQ. The CDR3 spells CASSYRLAGESTRAGNEQFF. The CDR3 nucleotides read TGCGCCAGCAGCTATCGACTAGCGGGAGAGTCAACACGGGCAGGTAATGAGCAGTTCTTC.

Only a few counts were recorded for this clone. The chain uses TRBV27 and TRBJ2-7; TRBD2 might be the D (6 bases). The CDR3 contains 14 residues. Germline CDR1 and CDR2: MNHEY and SMNVEV (reference sequence). Trimming removed 5 bases from V and 3 bases from J, with 14 bases in between. Written as DNA, the CDR3 is TGTGCCAGCAGTCGCGGAGGGGCCTACTACGAGCAGTACTTC. This gives the protein CASSRGGAYYEQYF.

A single count supports this clone. This chain connects TRBV20-1 to TRBJ2-1; the D is unclear. CDR1 is DFQATT and CDR2 is SNEGSKA in the germline V gene (reference sequence). The CDR3 is 15 residues long. The V end lost 3 bases, the J end lost 0 bases, and 12 bases lay between the germline ends. The CDR3, as DNA: TGCAGTGCTAGTGGGATTTCTAGCTCCTACAATGAGCAGTTCTTC. This codes for CSASGISSSYNEQFF.

This chain uses TRBV6-5 with TRBJ1-4; TRBD1 matches at 8 bases. The CDR3 covers 15 residues. CDR1 is MNHEY and CDR2 is SVGAGI in the germline V gene. With V trimmed by 3 bases and J by 7 bases, 7 bases remained unmatched. As DNA, the CDR3 is TGTGCCAGCAGTTATACCGACAGGGGCCCTGAAAAACTGTTTTTT. It yields the protein CASSYTDRGPEKLFF.

This clone was seen only a few times. J is TRBJ2-3 and V is TRBV5-3, with 10 bases matching TRBD2. TRBV5-3 is an ORF for which the function is uncertain. The CDR3 extends over 15 amino acids. Trimming at V came to 3 bases and at J to 3 bases, leaving 4 bases not matched to a gene. CDR3 sequence reads: CARSSGLALTDTQYF. The DNA for the CDR3 is TGTGCCAGAAGCTCGGGACTAGCGTTGACAGATACGCAGTATTTT.

The chain links TRBV27 to TRBJ2-7, with 7 bases aligning to TRBD1. Germline V gives CDR1 MNHEY, CDR2 SMNVEV (reference sequence). V lost 5 bases, J lost 3 bases, and 10 bases stayed unmatched. CDR3 length: 15 residues. The DNA of the CDR3 is TGTGCCAGCAGTCCGACGGACAGGACGTACTACGAGCAGTACTTC. Translated, it gives CASSPTDRTYYEQYF.

The J gene is TRBJ2-3, the V gene TRBV24-1; 10 bases match TRBD1. Looked up from germline, CDR1 is KGHDR and CDR2 is SFDVKD. This CDR3 has 15 amino acids. Losses at the gene ends were 9 bases for V and 2 bases for J; bases not matched to a gene: 7. The CDR3 reads CATSGTGELTDTQYF. The DNA for the CDR3 is TGTGCCACCTCAGGGACAGGGGAACTCACAGATACGCAGTATTTT.

This clone was detected only once. The rearrangement links TRBV29-1 to TRBJ1-2, with TRBD1 identical over 10 bases. Germline lookup yields CDR1 SQVTM and CDR2 ANQGSEA. This CDR3 comprises 14 residues. V lost 6 bases, J lost 8 bases, and 12 bases stayed unmatched. CDR3 coding DNA: TGCAGCGTCCGCTGGACAGGGGGGTGGTACGGCTACACCTTC. It specifies CSVRWTGGWYGYTF.

The V call is TRBV20-1, the J call TRBJ2-7; 8 nucleotides line up with TRBD1. Germline-derived CDR1 and CDR2 are DFQATT and SNEGSKA (reference sequence). The CDR3 is 14 amino acids. Trimming cost V 3 bases and J 6 bases; bases outside gene matches: 10. The CDR3 DNA reads TGCAGTGCTAGTACCAGGGGGCGTTTCGGCGAGCAGTACTTC. Translation: CSASTRGRFGEQYF.

V usage is TRBV5-6 and J usage is TRBJ1-4; D is unresolved. Trimming cost V 3 bases and J 0 bases, with 12 bases left between them. The CDR3 contains 16 residues. In germline, CDR1 is SGHDT, CDR2 YYEEEE. CDR3 loop: CASSWGTAATNEKLFF. For the CDR3, the DNA is TGTGCCAGCAGCTGGGGAACAGCGGCAACTAATGAAAAACTGTTTTTT.

This chain uses TRBV30 with TRBJ1-5, with 7 bases fitting TRBD1. CDR1 and CDR2 from the germline V gene are GTSNPN and SVGIG (reference sequence). This CDR3 region has 13 residues. V was clipped by 5 bases and J by 1 base; unmatched bases: 2. In DNA, the CDR3 is TGTGCCTGGGGGACAGAGAGCAATCAGCCCCAGCATTTT. Protein: CAWGTESNQPQHF.

This chain joins TRBV6-5 and TRBJ1-1; no clear D. V dropped 0 bases and J dropped 1 base, with 9 bases sitting between them. The CDR3 length is 15 residues. The germline gives CDR1 MNHEY, CDR2 SVGAGI. The CDR3 region is CASSYSSGSNTEAFF. The CDR3 DNA sequence: TGTGCCAGCAGTTACTCGTCAGGATCGAACACTGAAGCTTTCTTT.

V gene TRBV6-5 combines with J gene TRBJ1-4, with D possibly being TRBD1 (6 bases). Germline V lookup: CDR1 MNHEY, CDR2 SVGAGI. The CDR3 length is 14 residues. V was trimmed by 8 bases and J by 4 bases, leaving 14 bases between them. DNA for the CDR3: TGTGCCAGCCGTCCCCCAGGGGTTAATGAAAAACTGTTTTTT. It yields the protein CASRPPGVNEKLFF.

The chain combines TRBV3-1 (or the pseudogene TRBV3-2) with TRBJ2-3; TRBD2 aligns across 11 bases. Trimming cost V 1 base and J 2 bases; bases outside gene matches: 2. The CDR3 contains 16 residues. Germline CDR1 is LGHDT and CDR2 is YNNKEL (reference sequence). DNA for the CDR3: TGTGCCAGCAGCCAAGGACTAGCGGGGTTCACAGATACGCAGTATTTT. Its protein product is CASSQGLAGFTDTQYF.

The genes are TRBV14 and TRBJ2-5; 8 nucleotides agree with TRBD2. The CDR3 has 15 residues. CDR1 is SGHDN and CDR2 is FVKESK in the germline V gene. With 4 bases clipped from V and 5 bases from J, the junction kept 9 bases outside the gene matches. CDR3 sequence: CASSRTGLGVETQYF. The CDR3 DNA sequence: TGTGCCAGCAGCCGAACGGGACTAGGGGTTGAGACCCAGTACTTC.

The CDR3 spells CASSRVYSGGFDEQFF. CDR3 sequence (DNA): TGCGCCAGCTCTAGAGTCTATTCGGGGGGGTTCGATGAGCAGTTCTTC. The genes are TRBV10-1 and TRBJ2-1; TRBD2 agrees at 8 bases. Germline CDR1 is WNHNN and CDR2 is SYGVQD (reference sequence). With 8 bases clipped from V and 8 bases from J, the junction kept 17 bases outside the gene matches. This CDR3 spans 16 amino acids.

The V call is TRBV28, the J call TRBJ2-3, with D tentatively TRBD2 (5 bases). V was shortened by 6 bases and J by 4 bases, with 20 bases between the two germline ends. Germline values: CDR1 MDHEN, CDR2 SYDVKM. The CDR3 spans 16 residues. CDR3 DNA sequence: TGTGCCAGCAGCCTTCCTAGGGTCCTGAGGGCAGATACGCAGTATTTT. Residues: CASSLPRVLRADTQYF.

The V call is TRBV7-9, the J call TRBJ2-1, with D uncertain. V was shortened by 2 bases and J by 6 bases, with 14 bases between the two germline ends. The V gene's germline CDR1 is SEHNR and CDR2 FQNEAQ (reference sequence). CDR3 length: 15 residues. For the CDR3, the DNA is TGTGCCAGCAGCTTAAGTATTGGGCAGATCAATGAGCAGTTCTTC. Translated, it gives CASSLSIGQINEQFF.

This clone was found once. The chain joins TRBV2 to TRBJ1-3; TRBD1 might be the D (6 bases). V was shortened by 5 bases and J by 3 bases, with 11 bases between the two germline ends. The CDR3 runs 14 residues. Germline CDR1 and CDR2: SNHLY and FYNNEI. CDR3 loop: CASSNQGLGNTIYF. The CDR3 coding sequence is TGTGCCAGCAGTAACCAGGGGCTTGGAAACACCATATATTTT.

The chain is built from TRBV10-2 and TRBJ2-3; 12 positions agree with TRBD2. V lost 8 bases, J lost 6 bases, and 9 bases stayed unmatched. From germline, CDR1 is WSHSY and CDR2 SAAADI. This CDR3 contains 15 residues. CDR3 protein: CASSGLAGLHDTQYF. CDR3 DNA sequence: TGCGCCAGCTCCGGACTAGCGGGACTACATGATACGCAGTATTTT.

V usage is TRBV7-2 and J usage is TRBJ2-1; a possible D gene is TRBD2 (5 bases). This CDR3 has 15 residues. V lost 1 base and J lost 4, with 11 bases in between. Per the germline V gene, CDR1 is SGHTA and CDR2 is FQGNSA. DNA for the CDR3: TGTGCCAGCAGCTTAGGGTTAGCGAGTTACAATGAGCAGTTCTTC. Amino acids: CASSLGLASYNEQFF.

V and J are TRBV5-1 and TRBJ2-3, with TRBD1 as a possible D gene (6 bases). Trimming cost V 0 bases and J 0 bases, with 14 bases left between them. The CDR3 has 17 residues. Germline CDR1 reads SGHRS; CDR2 reads YFSETQ. CDR3 sequence: CASSLAATGTSTDTQYF. The CDR3 DNA reads TGCGCCAGCAGCTTGGCCGCTACAGGGACAAGCACAGATACGCAGTATTTT.

On this clone: At one end the junction does not follow the germline gene, possibly because of a read error. Written as DNA, the CDR3 is TGTGCCAGCAGGTACTACAATGAGCAGTTCTTC. It yields the protein CASRYYNEQFF. The chain couples TRBV6-5 to TRBJ2-1; D gene ambiguous. The CDR3 is 11 amino acids. Germline CDR1 MNHEY, CDR2 SVGAGI.